The 18 T cell receptor beta chains given below trace back to one sample, sequenced in a study of vaccination effects on CD4 cells after COVID-19. Their cognate antigens are unknown. Sequencing followed a ViraFEST assay step that expanded antigen-specific CD4+ T cells with viral peptide pools. Subsequent to 10 days of culture, CD4+ T cells were isolated. Subjects were given two BNT162b2 or mRNA-1273 vaccine doses. Libraries were prepared by immunoSEQ multiplex PCR; TCRdb keeps only in-frame clonotypes and omits some of them. The sample lists tens of thousands of clones; 70% to 75% were seen once. The source was CD4+ T cells from PBMCs cultured with HCoV-229E spike peptides, collected after COVID-19 vaccination. These receptors were collected from a human donor who received a COVID-19 vaccine.

V usage is TRBV19 and J usage is TRBJ1-1; D gene unclear. V shed 4 bases and J shed 4 bases, with 13 bases lying between them. Germline loops: CDR1 LNHDA, CDR2 SQIVND (reference sequence). The CDR3 covers 14 residues. CDR3 bases: TGTGCCAGTAGTACCCGACAAGGAGGCACTGAAGCTTTCTTT. This sequence encodes CASSTRQGGTEAFF.

The chain employs TRBV28 and TRBJ1-6; 9 positions agree with TRBD1. The germline V gene encodes CDR1 MDHEN and CDR2 SYDVKM. This CDR3 is 14 amino acids long. V was pared by 2 bases and J by 13 bases, with 6 bases of the junction left unmatched. CDR3 protein: CASSLHRGPSPLHF. The CDR3 DNA is TGTGCCAGCAGTTTACACAGGGGGCCTTCGCCCCTCCACTTT.

The chain couples TRBV6-5 to TRBJ2-3; unclear D gene. The CDR3 has 13 residues. V lost 2 bases and J lost 6, with 9 bases in between. Per germline, CDR1 MNHEY and CDR2 SVGAGI. CDR3: CASSYMAADTQYF. The CDR3 DNA sequence: TGTGCCAGCAGTTACATGGCTGCTGATACGCAGTATTTT.

The V and J genes are TRBV7-3 and TRBJ1-1; D call uncertain. Germline V gene sequence: CDR1 SGHTA, CDR2 FQGTGA. V dropped 2 bases and J dropped 4 bases, with 8 bases sitting between them. The CDR3 is 13 residues long. For the CDR3, the DNA is TGTGCCAGCAGCTTAGATAAAGGCACTGAAGCTTTCTTT. Amino acid sequence: CASSLDKGTEAFF.

The table lists this clone with a count of one. This chain links TRBV7-8 with TRBJ2-3; 11 nucleotides match TRBD2. CDR1 is SGHVS and CDR2 is FQNEAQ in the germline V gene. The CDR3 contains 14 residues. V was clipped by 2 bases and J by 8 bases; unmatched bases: 3. The CDR3 region is CASSLSLAGATQYF. The CDR3 DNA is TGTGCCAGCAGCTTATCACTAGCGGGGGCTACGCAGTATTTT. The complete variable domain, with remaining parts taken from reference TRBV7-8 and TRBJ2-3, reads GAGVSQSPRYKVAKRGQDVALRCDPISGHVSLFWYQQALGQGPEFLTYFQNEAQLDKSGLPSDRFFAERPEGSVSTLKIQRTQQEDSAVYLCASSLSLAGATQYFGPGTRLTVL.

This clone has more than one count but fewer than ten. This sequence joins TRBV18 and TRBJ1-2; TRBD1 matches 10 bases. Germline V lookup: CDR1 KGHSH, CDR2 LQKENI. After removal of 4 bases from V and 2 bases from J, the junction contained 4 bases not matched to a gene. There are 15 residues in the CDR3. Here the CDR3 DNA reads TGTGCCAGCTCACAGGGGACAGGGGAAAACTATGGCTACACCTTC. It translates to CASSQGTGENYGYTF.

V is TRBV6-5 and J is TRBJ1-5, with 7 bases that match TRBD1. Per the germline V gene, CDR1 is MNHEY and CDR2 is SVGAGI. The J segment lost 4 bases and the V segment lost 6 bases, leaving 3 bases of the junction unmatched. The CDR3 is 13 residues long. CDR3 in DNA: TGTGCCAGCAGCTGGGACAGAAATCAGCCCCAGCATTTT. This encodes CASSWDRNQPQHF.

The chain links TRBV7-2 to TRBJ1-5, with D possibly matching TRBD1 (6 bases). The CDR3 covers 14 residues. Trimming removed 5 bases at V and 4 bases at J, with 12 bases between. Germline CDR1 and CDR2: SGHTA and FQGNSA. Here the CDR3 DNA reads TGTGCCAGCAGCCTTTCAGGGGCAAATCAGCCCCAGCATTTT. Translated: CASSLSGANQPQHF.

The chain couples TRBV15 to TRBJ2-6; possible D gene TRBD2, 7 bases. Germline CDR1 reads LNHNV; CDR2 reads YYDKDF (reference sequence). Trimming removed 5 bases from V and 0 bases from J, with 11 bases in between. This CDR3 region has 16 residues. CDR3 bases: TGTGCCACCAGCCCGGGGGGCCACTCTGGGGCCAACGTCCTGACTTTC. Protein sequence: CATSPGGHSGANVLTF.

This clone was seen more than once but under ten times. The chain is built from TRBV6-6 and TRBJ2-2, with D maybe TRBD2 (6 bases). The CDR3 length is 16 residues. Looked up from germline, CDR1 is MNHNY and CDR2 is SVGAGI (reference sequence). V dropped 0 bases and J dropped 3 bases, with 11 bases sitting between them. This chain's CDR3 is CASSYSRGSYTGELFF. CDR3 DNA: TGTGCCAGCAGTTACTCTCGGGGGTCGTACACCGGGGAGCTGTTTTTT.

The chain employs TRBV7-8 and TRBJ2-7, with 7 positions matching TRBD1. The CDR3 is made up of 13 amino acids. The germline CDR1 and CDR2 sequences are SGHVS and FQNEAQ. V shed 5 bases and J 3 bases; nucleotides not matched to a gene: 4. The CDR3 coding sequence is TGTGCCAGCAGCGCCGGACAGGTCTACGAGCAGTACGTC. Translating it yields CASSAGQVYEQYV.

The chain carries TRBV24-1 and TRBJ1-5, with D unclear. The CDR3 length is 13 residues. Germline CDR1 KGHDR, CDR2 SFDVKD. The V and J ends lost 1 base and 6 bases respectively, with 6 bases between them. CDR3 sequence (DNA): TGTGCCACCAGTGATTTCTTAGGTCAGCCCCAGCATTTT. This translates into CATSDFLGQPQHF.

The chain carries TRBV30 and TRBJ1-3; D is perhaps TRBD1 (5 bases). Trimming removed 4 bases at V and 0 bases at J, with 19 bases between. The length of the CDR3 is 17 residues. Looked up from germline, CDR1 is GTSNPN and CDR2 is SVGIG (reference sequence). DNA of the CDR3: TGTGCCTGGAAATTCGGGGCCATAATGAGCTCTGGAAACACCATATATTTT. This gives the protein CAWKFGAIMSSGNTIYF.

The rearrangement uses TRBV28 and TRBJ1-2; possible D gene TRBD1, 5 bases. Germline values: CDR1 MDHEN, CDR2 SYDVKM. The CDR3 spans 13 residues. The V and J ends lost 2 bases and 4 bases respectively, with 8 bases between them. DNA of the CDR3: TGTGCCAGCAGTTTAGGGCAGGGCTATGGCTACACCTTC. Translating gives CASSLGQGYGYTF.

The V gene is TRBV7-8, the J gene TRBJ2-5; possibly TRBD1 or TRBD2 for D (6 bases each). Trimming cost V 1 base and J 5 bases, with 14 bases left between them. The germline CDR1 and CDR2 sequences are SGHVS and FQNEAQ. This CDR3 region has 15 residues. The CDR3 DNA reads as TGTGCCAGCAGCTTAGATGTGCAGGGGAGGGAGACCCAGTACTTC. This gives the protein CASSLDVQGRETQYF.

This rearrangement joins TRBV30 to TRBJ1-6, with D possibly matching TRBD1 (6 bases). Trimming left V 2 bases short and J 7 bases short, with 21 bases between. The CDR3 totals 17 residues. The germline V gene has CDR1 GTSNPN and CDR2 SVGIG (reference sequence). The CDR3: CAWSQGFLRAGNSPLHF. CDR3 nucleotide sequence: TGTGCCTGGAGTCAGGGGTTCCTCCGGGCCGGCAATTCACCCCTCCACTTT.

This clone was detected only a few times. The chain links TRBV7-9 to TRBJ2-7, with D perhaps matching TRBD1 (6 bases). V lost 5 bases and J lost 3, with 17 bases in between. The CDR3 is 15 amino acids. The germline V gene has CDR1 SEHNR and CDR2 FQNEAQ (reference sequence). In DNA, the CDR3 is TGTGCCAGCAGCCCCTATACCTCGGACAGCTACGAGCAGTACGTC. Residues: CASSPYTSDSYEQYV.

The rearrangement joins TRBV7-2 to TRBJ2-1; tentative D call: TRBD2 (6 bases). CDR3 length: 15 residues. Trimming stripped 3 bases from V and 0 bases from J, with 9 bases between. Germline V gene lookup returns CDR1 SGHTA and CDR2 FQGNSA. CDR3 nucleotide sequence: TGTGCCAGCAGCTTTGGTAGCGGCTCCTACAATGAGCAGTTCTTC. Its translation: CASSFGSGSYNEQFF. Filled out from reference TRBV7-2 and TRBJ2-1, the complete variable domain reads GAGVSQSPSNKVTEKGKDVELRCDPISGHTALYWYRQSLGQGLEFLIYFQGNSAPDKSGLPSDRFSAERTGGSVSTLTIQRTQQEDSAVYLCASSFGSGSYNEQFFGPGTRLTVL.